The subject of this entry is one T cell receptor (beta chain). The antigen remains unidentified. Assay used: immunoSEQ multiplex PCR; TCRdb lists only in-frame clones, some missing. The sample lists 40,000 to 55,000 clones; 70% to 90% were seen once. The sample comes from a study of T cell responses to AZD1222 COVID-19 vaccine. It was second doses at about 4 or about 12 weeks that were pooled. Study conclusions and caveats: Repertoire samples came only from after the peak T cell response.

The germline V gene has CDR1 SGHRS and CDR2 YFSETQ. The CDR3 is 16 residues long. Unmatched junction bases numbered 10, after V lost 5 bases and J lost 7 bases. The material was peripheral blood, obtained 28 days after the second AZD1222 dose. This clonotype originated in an adult who received the AZD1222 COVID-19 vaccine. This rearrangement joins TRBV5-1 to TRBJ1-6; TRBD1 matches 9 bases. The CDR3 sequence: CASRYDRGGPNSPLHF. The CDR3 nucleotides read TGCGCCAGCAGGTACGACAGGGGGGGACCAAATTCACCCCTCCACTTT. The full variable domain, rest sourced from reference TRBV5-1 and TRBJ1-6, is KAGVTQTPRYLIKTRGQQVTLSCSPISGHRSVSWYQQTPGQGLQFLFEYFSETQRNKGNFPGRFSGRQFSNSRSEMNVSTLELGDSALYLCASRYDRGGPNSPLHFGNGTRLTVT.